Following are 26 T cell receptor beta chains from one sample sequenced in a study of Graves' ophthalmopathy and Graves' hyperthyroidism. For repertoire sequencing, the TCR beta CDR3 regions were amplified from RNA transcripts. HTBI primers served in a first-round RT-PCR, which a second-round multiplex PCR followed. Each CDR3 protein is one row after TCRdb ran MiXCR on the multiplex PCR reads. The data hold about 620,000 distinct CDR3 sequences, with 22% observed a single time. Input material: peripheral blood. These receptors were collected from a woman between 18 and 29 years old with stable Graves' hyperthyroidism. Some clones in this sample may be carry-over from other donors' samples.

Notes on this clonotype: It may be a read error: a sequence one base away is much more abundant. This chain joins TRBV3-1 and TRBJ1-1; D is undetermined. V gave up 0 bases and J gave up 7 bases, with 9 bases separating them. Germline values: CDR1 LGHDT, CDR2 YNNKEL (reference sequence). The CDR3 loop spans 13 amino acids. The CDR3 DNA is TGTGCCAGCAGCCAAGAGTACTACCGTGAAGCTTTCTTT. Amino acids: CASSQEYYREAFF.

The J gene is TRBJ2-5, the V gene TRBV2, with D possibly called TRBD1 or TRBD2 (5 bases each). Germline lookup yields CDR1 SNHLY and CDR2 FYNNEI. V was shortened by 3 bases and J by 4 bases, with 12 bases between the two germline ends. The CDR3 is made up of 14 amino acids. CDR3 nucleotides: TGTGCCAGCAGTGAGTGGGATGGGGGAGAGACCCAGTACTTC. The encoded protein is CASSEWDGGETQYF.

This clonotype came up many times. The chain carries TRBV7-9 and TRBJ1-5, with 7 positions matching TRBD1. Trimming removed 5 bases from V and 7 bases from J; junction bases left unmatched: 8. The CDR3 length is 14 residues. Germline V gene data show CDR1 as SEHNR and CDR2 as FQNEAQ (reference sequence). The CDR3 nucleotides read TGTGCCAGCAGCCCACTGACAGGGACCCAGCCCCAGCATTTT. Its protein is CASSPLTGTQPQHF.

This clonotype has ten or more counts. The V and J genes are TRBV30 and TRBJ1-1, with D possibly TRBD1 on 5 matching bases. Germline values: CDR1 GTSNPN, CDR2 SVGIG (reference sequence). The V and J ends lost 4 bases and 5 bases respectively, with 11 bases between them. CDR3 length: 12 amino acids. The CDR3 here is CAWIRGGTEAFF. CDR3 nucleotides: TGTGCCTGGATTAGGGGTGGAACTGAAGCTTTCTTT.

This clonotype was observed a handful of times. The chain joins TRBV30 to TRBJ1-2; 7 nucleotides align to TRBD1. This CDR3 region has 14 residues. Germline CDR1 reads GTSNPN; CDR2 reads SVGIG (reference sequence). The junction had 7 bases not matched to a gene; V was cut back by 2 bases and J by 4 bases. CDR3: CAWSKGQSIYGYTF. CDR3 in DNA: TGTGCCTGGAGTAAGGGACAGTCAATCTATGGCTACACCTTC.

The V call is TRBV20-1, the J call TRBJ1-5, with D maybe TRBD1 (5 bases). The V gene lost 1 base and the J gene lost 4 bases, with 11 bases spanning the gap. CDR3 length: 14 residues. Per the germline V gene, CDR1 is DFQATT and CDR2 is SNEGSKA (reference sequence). In DNA, the CDR3 is TGCAGTGCTAGAGTTGGGGCAGGGAATCAGCCCCAGCATTTT. It codes for CSARVGAGNQPQHF.

The rearrangement links TRBV29-1 to TRBJ1-1, with D unresolved. V was trimmed by 1 base and J by 1 base, leaving 19 bases between them. From germline, CDR1 is SQVTM and CDR2 ANQGSEA. The CDR3 sequence is 17 residues long. The CDR3 reads CSVEVSRRANGNTEAFF. CDR3 in DNA: TGCAGCGTTGAAGTTTCCCGTCGGGCAAATGGGAACACTGAAGCTTTCTTT.

This clonotype was detected many times. This chain links TRBV15 with TRBJ2-2; 8 bases map to TRBD1. After removal of 7 bases from V and 2 bases from J, the junction contained 9 bases not matched to a gene. Germline assignment: CDR1 LNHNV and CDR2 YYDKDF (reference sequence). The CDR3 consists of 16 residues. CDR3 region: CATITPDRGNTGELFF. The CDR3 DNA follows: TGTGCCACCATAACTCCCGACAGGGGAAACACCGGGGAGCTGTTTTTT.

This clonotype has at least ten counts. The rearrangement links TRBV27 to TRBJ1-5; D might be TRBD1 (6 bases). Germline CDR1 MNHEY, CDR2 SMNVEV (reference sequence). The CDR3 covers 17 residues. The V and J ends lost 5 bases and 0 bases respectively, with 17 bases between them. CDR3 bases: TGTGCCAGCAGTCCCGGGACAAAGGGGTATAGCAATCAGCCCCAGCATTTT. As protein: CASSPGTKGYSNQPQHF.

The table lists this clonotype with many counts. The J gene is TRBJ1-6, the V gene TRBV12-3 or TRBV12-4; D is possibly TRBD1 (5 bases). The length of the CDR3 is 15 residues. Trimming pared 2 bases from V and 10 bases from J, leaving 15 bases between. This CDR3 is CASSLSGGAGSPLHF. CDR3 in DNA: TGTGCCAGCAGTTTATCAGGTGGGGCTGGCTCACCCCTCCACTTT.

The chain combines TRBV18 with TRBJ1-5, with TRBD1 matching over 10 bases. V lost 2 bases to trimming and J lost 6 bases; unmatched junction nucleotides: 4. Per germline, CDR1 KGHSH and CDR2 LQKENI. The CDR3 spans 15 residues. The CDR3 region is CASSPGQGDGQPQHF. The CDR3 DNA sequence: TGTGCCAGCTCACCAGGACAGGGGGATGGTCAGCCCCAGCATTTT.

The chain carries TRBV6-1 and TRBJ2-7, with TRBD1 as a possible D gene (5 bases). The length of the CDR3 is 14 residues. V lost 8 bases and J 5 bases, leaving 19 bases between the germline ends. CDR1 is MNHNS and CDR2 is SASEGT in the germline V gene. CDR3 DNA: TGTGCCAGCTTTAGGTCAGGGCTAAACGACGAGCAGTACTTC. Its translation is CASFRSGLNDEQYF.

This chain connects TRBV7-2 to TRBJ2-5; the D is unclear. Looked up from germline, CDR1 is SGHTA and CDR2 is FQGNSA. Trimming stripped 6 bases from V and 1 base from J, with 15 bases between. The CDR3 runs to 15 residues. The CDR3 coding sequence is TGTGCCAGCAGTACCGACAACCTCCCCCAAGAGACCCAGTACTTC. This gives the protein CASSTDNLPQETQYF.

This clonotype was found many times. The CDR3 loop reads CASSRGTGDSYEQYF. DNA for the CDR3: TGCGCCAGCAGTCGTGGGACAGGGGACTCGTACGAGCAGTACTTC. The genes are TRBV4-1 and TRBJ2-7; 10 nucleotides agree with TRBD1. Germline V gives CDR1 MGHRA, CDR2 YSYEKL. After removal of 6 bases from V and 4 bases from J, the junction contained 9 bases not matched to a gene. This CDR3 is 15 amino acids long.

This clonotype was counted between two and nine times. The chain has TRBV20-1 and TRBJ1-6, with TRBD1 as a possible D gene (5 bases). V lost 5 bases to trimming and J lost 6 bases, with 14 bases between them. The CDR3 has 14 amino acids. CDR1 DFQATT and CDR2 SNEGSKA come from the germline V gene (reference sequence). The CDR3 is CSAPWGKSNSPLHF. In nucleotides, the CDR3 is TGCAGTGCTCCCTGGGGGAAAAGTAATTCACCCCTCCACTTT.

This clonotype was seen just once. One base away lies a much larger clone, so this may be a sequencing read error. The chain has TRBV3-1 and TRBJ1-3; D may be TRBD1 (5 bases). The ends were cut back, 3 bases at V and 0 bases at J, with 12 bases in the middle. This CDR3 is 16 amino acids long. From germline, CDR1 is LGHDT and CDR2 YNNKEL (reference sequence). For the CDR3, the DNA is TGTGCCAGCAGCCAGTCGACAGCGACCTCTGGAAACACCATATATTTT. Amino acid sequence: CASSQSTATSGNTIYF.

This clonotype was seen many times. This chain joins TRBV18 and TRBJ1-2; D possibly corresponds to TRBD1 (5 bases). Germline-derived CDR1 and CDR2 are KGHSH and LQKENI. The V end lost 2 bases, the J end lost 3 bases, and 10 bases lay between the germline ends. There are 14 residues in the CDR3. The DNA of the CDR3 is TGTGCCAGCTCACCAAGTAGGGACTACTATGGCTACACCTTC. It specifies CASSPSRDYYGYTF.

This clonotype was counted a few times. V usage is TRBV5-8 and J usage is TRBJ1-5; unclear D gene. V dropped 0 bases and J dropped 7 bases, with 8 bases sitting between them. The CDR3 loop spans 13 amino acids. Germline CDR1 reads SGHTS; CDR2 reads YDEGEE. The CDR3 reads CASSLEREQPQHF. The CDR3 bases are TGTGCCAGCAGCTTGGAGAGGGAGCAGCCCCAGCATTTT.

The V call is TRBV4-1, the J call TRBJ1-5; D perhaps matches TRBD1 (5 bases). Deletions cut 5 bases from V and 3 bases from J, with 14 bases between. In germline, CDR1 is MGHRA, CDR2 YSYEKL. The CDR3 runs to 15 residues. CDR3 amino acids: CASSWGGGLNQPQHF. The DNA of the CDR3 is TGCGCCAGCAGCTGGGGGGGAGGCCTCAATCAGCCCCAGCATTTT.

At least ten counts were recorded for this clonotype. This chain links TRBV7-2 with TRBJ2-7, with a tentative D call TRBD2 (6 bases). The V and J ends lost 1 base and 7 bases respectively, with 17 bases between them. Germline lookup yields CDR1 SGHTA and CDR2 FQGNSA. CDR3 length: 15 amino acids. The CDR3 region is CASSLGSGSPGEQYF. The CDR3 DNA is TGTGCCAGCAGCTTAGGGTCCGGGAGCCCCGGTGAGCAGTACTTC.

This clonotype was seen ten or more times. This chain connects TRBV7-8 to TRBJ1-3; 7 bases fit TRBD1. Unmatched junction bases numbered 5, after V lost 6 bases and J lost 0 bases. Germline V gene sequence: CDR1 SGHVS, CDR2 FQNEAQ. The CDR3 consists of 15 residues. In DNA, the CDR3 is TGTGCCAGCAGTTTACAGGGGTCCTCTGGAAACACCATATATTTT. Translated, it gives CASSLQGSSGNTIYF. The full variable domain, its missing parts supplied by reference TRBV7-8 and TRBJ1-3, is GAGVSQSPRYKVAKRGQDVALRCDPISGHVSLFWYQQALGQGPEFLTYFQNEAQLDKSGLPSDRFFAERPEGSVSTLKIQRTQQEDSAVYLCASSLQGSSGNTIYFGEGSWLTVV.

This chain's CDR3 is CASSPDRVSGEQYF. The CDR3 bases are TGTGCCAGCAGCCCTGACAGGGTGTCGGGGGAGCAGTACTTC. The V gene is TRBV12-3 or TRBV12-4, the J gene TRBJ2-7; 7 nucleotides agree with TRBD1. CDR3 length: 14 residues. The junction had 12 bases not matched to a gene; V was cut back by 6 bases and J by 7 bases.

This clonotype was observed many times. The chain has TRBV6-1 and TRBJ1-6; TRBD1 might be the D (5 bases). CDR3 length equals 14 residues. From germline, CDR1 is MNHNS and CDR2 SASEGT. V lost 10 bases, J lost 6 bases, and 16 bases lay in between. The CDR3 coding sequence is TGTGCCACCCGAGGTTTCAGGGCTAATTCACCCCTCCACTTT. Protein: CATRGFRANSPLHF.

The chain combines TRBV30 with TRBJ1-2, with TRBD1 matching over 11 bases. Per the germline V gene, CDR1 is GTSNPN and CDR2 is SVGIG (reference sequence). The ends lost 4 bases at V and 4 bases at J; junction bases unmatched: 2. This CDR3 has 13 residues. CDR3 in amino acids: CAWTGTGGYGYTF. CDR3 in DNA: TGTGCCTGGACCGGGACAGGGGGCTATGGCTACACCTTC.

CDR3 DNA sequence: TGCGCCAGCAGCTCCCGTCTCGGAGGCTACACCTTC. This codes for CASSSRLGGYTF. J is TRBJ1-2 and V is TRBV4-1; D is uncertain. Germline-derived CDR1 and CDR2 are MGHRA and YSYEKL. This CDR3 is 12 amino acids long. V gave up 5 bases and J gave up 8 bases, with 12 bases separating them.

The gene calls are TRBV6-1 and TRBJ2-5; 8 positions agree with TRBD2. With V trimmed by 5 bases and J by 1 base, 9 bases remained unmatched. The CDR3 consists of 16 residues. CDR1 and CDR2 (germline): MNHNS, SASEGT. This CDR3 reads CASSPLSGARQETQYF. CDR3 sequence (DNA): TGTGCCAGCAGTCCCCTTAGCGGGGCCCGCCAAGAGACCCAGTACTTC.